Listed below are T cell receptor beta chains from one sample, sequenced in a study of post-analysis software for immune sequencing data. Each CDR3 protein gets one entry after TCRdb re-called the PCR reads with MiXCR. Of a few hundred thousand distinct CDR3 sequences listed, about a third are singletons. The sample taken for sequencing was blood. The receptors shown here come from a girl between 5 and 17 years old with multiple sclerosis. Both conserved end residues are part of each CDR3. D genes are given only for firm matches. A clone size is listed for some rows: how often the clone was seen (once, few, many), or a class if it is expanded.

clone size: .; V gene: TRBV6-5; D gene: .; J gene: TRBJ1-6; CDR3 DNA: TGTGCCAGCAGTGACCCCATAGGGGCCAATTCACCCCTCCACTTT; CDR3 protein: CASSDPIGANSPLHF
clone size: .; V gene: TRBV29-1; D gene: .; J gene: TRBJ2-7; CDR3 DNA: TGCAGCGTTGAAATGACAGGACGGGGTCTATACGAGCAGTACTTC; CDR3 protein: CSVEMTGRGLYEQYF
clone size: .; V gene: TRBV5-1; D gene: TRBD2; J gene: TRBJ2-2; CDR3 DNA: TGCGCCAGCAGCCCAGCGGGGATGAACACCGGGGAGCTGTTTTTT; CDR3 protein: CASSPAGMNTGELFF
clone size: few; V gene: TRBV6-5; D gene: .; J gene: TRBJ2-7; CDR3 DNA: TGTGCCAGCAGGGACGGGACATCGCAGTACTTC; CDR3 protein: CASRDGTSQYF
clone size: .; V gene: TRBV7-6; D gene: .; J gene: TRBJ1-4; CDR3 DNA: TGTGCCAGCAGCCGGGACCGCGGGGAAAAACTGTTTTTT; CDR3 protein: CASSRDRGEKLFF
clone size: .; V gene: TRBV24-1; D gene: TRBD1; J gene: TRBJ2-3; CDR3 DNA: TGTGCCACCAGTGATCCAAAAGCCCCGGGACAGGGCCTATCTCCGCAGTATTTT; CDR3 protein: CATSDPKAPGQGLSPQYF
clone size: .; V gene: TRBV19; D gene: .; J gene: TRBJ2-1; CDR3 DNA: TGTGCCAGTAGTAGTCAGCGGATCTCCTACAATGAGCAGTTCTTC; CDR3 protein: CASSSQRISYNEQFF
clone size: few; V gene: TRBV7-9; D gene: TRBD1; J gene: TRBJ2-5; CDR3 DNA: TGTGCCAGCAGCGATGGACAGGGTTTGGAGACCCAGTACTTC; CDR3 protein: CASSDGQGLETQYF
clone size: few; V gene: TRBV4-3; D gene: .; J gene: TRBJ2-1; CDR3 DNA: TGCGCCAGCAGCCAAGTGGCTTATGATGAGCAGTTCTTC; CDR3 protein: CASSQVAYDEQFF
clone size: few; V gene: TRBV5-1; D gene: TRBD1; J gene: TRBJ1-4; CDR3 DNA: TGCGCCAGCAGCTTGGGACAGGGGACGAATGGACTGTTTTTT; CDR3 protein: CASSLGQGTNGLFF
clone size: few; V gene: TRBV6-6; D gene: .; J gene: TRBJ2-3; CDR3 DNA: TGTGCCAGCAGTTACGTGGGACTGGGCACAGATACGCAGTATTTT; CDR3 protein: CASSYVGLGTDTQYF
clone size: few; V gene: TRBV3-1; D gene: .; J gene: TRBJ2-1; CDR3 DNA: TGTGCCAGCAGCCAAGTACAGACACCCTCCTACAATGAGCAGTTCTTC; CDR3 protein: CASSQVQTPSYNEQFF
clone size: few; V gene: TRBV20-1; D gene: TRBD2; J gene: TRBJ2-5; CDR3 DNA: TGCAGTGCCGGGACTAGTTGGTATCAAGAGACCCAGTACTTC; CDR3 protein: CSAGTSWYQETQYF
clone size: .; V gene: TRBV6-6; D gene: .; J gene: TRBJ2-3; CDR3 DNA: TGTGCCAGCAGCCAATCGGGGACGACGGATACGCAGTATTTT; CDR3 protein: CASSQSGTTDTQYF
clone size: .; V gene: TRBV27; D gene: .; J gene: TRBJ1-1; CDR3 DNA: TGTGCCAGCAGCCCTGACAGGCCCAGGAACACTGAAGCTTTCTTT; CDR3 protein: CASSPDRPRNTEAFF
clone size: .; V gene: TRBV20-1; D gene: .; J gene: TRBJ2-3; CDR3 DNA: TGCAGTGCTATTAATGGGGATACGCAGTATTTT; CDR3 protein: CSAINGDTQYF
clone size: .; V gene: TRBV5-1; D gene: TRBD2; J gene: TRBJ2-7; CDR3 DNA: TGCGCCGGCAGCTTGACTAGCGGGGGGGACTACGAGCAGTACTTC; CDR3 protein: CAGSLTSGGDYEQYF
clone size: .; V gene: TRBV11-2; D gene: TRBD1; J gene: TRBJ2-7; CDR3 DNA: TGTGCCAGCAGCACCGGACAGGGGATCGACGAGCAGTACTTC; CDR3 protein: CASSTGQGIDEQYF
clone size: many; V gene: TRBV29-1; D gene: TRBD1; J gene: TRBJ2-7; CDR3 DNA: TGCAGCGTGGAAGGACAGGGCTACGAGCAGTACTTC; CDR3 protein: CSVEGQGYEQYF
clone size: .; V gene: TRBV7-9; D gene: TRBD1; J gene: TRBJ2-6; CDR3 DNA: TGTGCCAGCAGTACCCTTAGTAGGACAGGACCGTCTGGGGCCAACGTCCTGACTTTC; CDR3 protein: CASSTLSRTGPSGANVLTF
clone size: few; V gene: TRBV12-3/TRBV12-4; D gene: .; J gene: TRBJ1-1; CDR3 DNA: TGTGCCAGCAGCAATGGTTACACTGAAGCTTTCTTT; CDR3 protein: CASSNGYTEAFF
clone size: once; V gene: TRBV12-3/TRBV12-4; D gene: .; J gene: TRBJ2-5; CDR3 DNA: TGTGCCAGCAGCGTGGGGAACCAAGAGACCCAGTACTTC; CDR3 protein: CASSVGNQETQYF
clone size: .; V gene: TRBV10-3; D gene: .; J gene: TRBJ2-1; CDR3 DNA: TGTGCCATCAGACCATACCTAAACAATGAGCAGTTCTTC; CDR3 protein: CAIRPYLNNEQFF
clone size: .; V gene: TRBV6-1; D gene: TRBD2; J gene: TRBJ2-1; CDR3 DNA: TGTGCCAGCACCAGGACTAGCGACCCCAATGAGCAGTTCTTC; CDR3 protein: CASTRTSDPNEQFF
clone size: .; V gene: TRBV6-5; D gene: .; J gene: TRBJ1-2; CDR3 DNA: TGTGCCAGCAGTTACTGGGGCCGAACTAACTATGGCTACACCTTC; CDR3 protein: CASSYWGRTNYGYTF
clone size: .; V gene: TRBV6-6; D gene: .; J gene: TRBJ1-2; CDR3 DNA: TGTGCCAGCAGTTACTCATCAGGGGCGGTGAGTGGCTACACCTTC; CDR3 protein: CASSYSSGAVSGYTF
clone size: .; V gene: TRBV28; D gene: TRBD1; J gene: TRBJ2-1; CDR3 DNA: TGTGCCAGCAGTTTGAGGTCCGGGACAGGAAAGTTCTTC; CDR3 protein: CASSLRSGTGKFF
clone size: .; V gene: TRBV12-3/TRBV12-4; D gene: TRBD2; J gene: TRBJ2-5; CDR3 DNA: TGTGCCAGCAGATCGGGACTAGTCTTAGAGACCCAGTACTTC; CDR3 protein: CASRSGLVLETQYF
clone size: few; V gene: TRBV28; D gene: .; J gene: TRBJ2-5; CDR3 DNA: TGTGCCAGCAGTTCACCCCAGGGTAGCCAAGAGACCCAGTACTTC; CDR3 protein: CASSSPQGSQETQYF
clone size: few; V gene: TRBV29-1; D gene: .; J gene: TRBJ2-1; CDR3 DNA: TGCAGCTTCTGGAGGGGTCACAATGAGCAGTTCTTC; CDR3 protein: CSFWRGHNEQFF
clone size: few; V gene: TRBV20-1; D gene: .; J gene: TRBJ2-7; CDR3 DNA: TGCAGTGCGAGTACTCTCTACGAGCAGTACTTC; CDR3 protein: CSASTLYEQYF
clone size: few; V gene: TRBV20-1; D gene: .; J gene: TRBJ2-3; CDR3 DNA: TGCAGTGCTGGCGGTTGGGGAGATACGCAGTATTTT; CDR3 protein: CSAGGWGDTQYF
clone size: .; V gene: TRBV25-1; D gene: .; J gene: TRBJ2-6; CDR3 DNA: TGTGCCAGCTGCCAGTCCGGGGCCAACGTCCTGACTTTC; CDR3 protein: CASCQSGANVLTF
clone size: few; V gene: TRBV28; D gene: .; J gene: TRBJ1-5; CDR3 DNA: TGTGCCAGCAGTTTTGGGGATAAGCCCCAGCATTTT; CDR3 protein: CASSFGDKPQHF
clone size: .; V gene: TRBV12-3/TRBV12-4; D gene: .; J gene: TRBJ2-3; CDR3 DNA: TGTGCCAGCAGTTTAGCTCTCCTAGGAGATGATACGCAGTATTTT; CDR3 protein: CASSLALLGDDTQYF
clone size: once; V gene: TRBV7-9; D gene: TRBD2; J gene: TRBJ2-7; CDR3 DNA: TGTGCCAGCAGCTTACGGGGGGGGACCATCAACGAGCAGTACTTC; CDR3 protein: CASSLRGGTINEQYF
clone size: .; V gene: TRBV20-1; D gene: .; J gene: TRBJ2-1; CDR3 DNA: TGCAGTGCGAATCCGGGACACACGGATGAGCAGTTCTTC; CDR3 protein: CSANPGHTDEQFF
clone size: few; V gene: TRBV12-3/TRBV12-4; D gene: TRBD1; J gene: TRBJ2-2; CDR3 DNA: TGTGCCAGCAGTTTAAGAAGGACAGGTGCCGGGGAGCTGTTTTTT; CDR3 protein: CASSLRRTGAGELFF
clone size: few; V gene: TRBV12-3/TRBV12-4; D gene: .; J gene: TRBJ2-3; CDR3 DNA: TGTGCCACCTCTACGGACCCCGATACGCAGTATTTT; CDR3 protein: CATSTDPDTQYF
clone size: .; V gene: TRBV12-3/TRBV12-4; D gene: .; J gene: TRBJ1-1; CDR3 DNA: TGTGCCAGCACCTCCGCAGTAACGGGCACTGAAGCTTTCTTT; CDR3 protein: CASTSAVTGTEAFF
clone size: once; V gene: TRBV6-2/TRBV6-3; D gene: TRBD1; J gene: TRBJ2-7; CDR3 DNA: TGTGCCAGCAGTTACGCCGGGACAGGGGACTACGAGCAGTACTTC; CDR3 protein: CASSYAGTGDYEQYF
clone size: few; V gene: TRBV3-1; D gene: .; J gene: TRBJ2-6; CDR3 DNA: TGTGCCAGCAGCCCTGCCGAGGGGGCCAACGTCCTGACTTTC; CDR3 protein: CASSPAEGANVLTF
clone size: few; V gene: TRBV9; D gene: TRBD2; J gene: TRBJ2-3; CDR3 DNA: TGTGCCAGCAGCTCCCGTCCCAGCGGGGCCACCACAGATACGCAGTATTTT; CDR3 protein: CASSSRPSGATTDTQYF
clone size: .; V gene: TRBV5-5; D gene: TRBD2; J gene: TRBJ2-5; CDR3 DNA: TGTGCCAGCAGCCGGACTAGCGGGGGAACCCAAGAGACCCAGTACTTC; CDR3 protein: CASSRTSGGTQETQYF
clone size: .; V gene: TRBV27; D gene: .; J gene: TRBJ1-1; CDR3 DNA: TGTGCCAGCAGTTTACTCACCGGGGAATTGAACACTGAAGCTTTCTTT; CDR3 protein: CASSLLTGELNTEAFF
clone size: .; V gene: TRBV6-1; D gene: TRBD1; J gene: TRBJ2-5; CDR3 DNA: TGTGCCAGCAGTTCCGACAGGGCGAGAGGGGAGACCCAGTACTTC; CDR3 protein: CASSSDRARGETQYF
clone size: .; V gene: TRBV6-6; D gene: TRBD2; J gene: TRBJ2-1; CDR3 DNA: TGTGCCAGTAGGACTAGCGGGGGGGCGAATGAGCAGTTCTTC; CDR3 protein: CASRTSGGANEQFF
clone size: .; V gene: TRBV29-1; D gene: .; J gene: TRBJ2-1; CDR3 DNA: TGCAGCCACCGGCACTCCTACAATGAGCAGTTCTTC; CDR3 protein: CSHRHSYNEQFF
clone size: few; V gene: TRBV7-9; D gene: .; J gene: TRBJ2-7; CDR3 DNA: TGTGCCAGCAGCTTAGGCCGTGGCACAGACTACGAGCAGTACTTC; CDR3 protein: CASSLGRGTDYEQYF
clone size: .; V gene: TRBV7-3; D gene: TRBD1; J gene: TRBJ2-7; CDR3 DNA: TGTGCCAGCAGCGTATCCCCGGGACAGTCCTACGAGCAGTACTTC; CDR3 protein: CASSVSPGQSYEQYF
clone size: .; V gene: TRBV6-5; D gene: .; J gene: TRBJ2-5; CDR3 DNA: TGTGCCAGCAATGCGGGTTATCCCGAGACCCAGTACTTC; CDR3 protein: CASNAGYPETQYF
clone size: once; V gene: TRBV11-2; D gene: TRBD1; J gene: TRBJ2-1; CDR3 DNA: TGTGCCAGCAGCCTGGAGACGGGGACAGGGTTCGAGATTACCCCACCATCCGATGAGCAGTTCTTC; CDR3 protein: CASSLETGTGFEITPPSDEQFF
clone size: .; V gene: TRBV6-5; D gene: .; J gene: TRBJ2-5; CDR3 DNA: TGTGCCAGCAGTTACAAAGGCCCTCCCAATTGGGAGCAGTACTTC; CDR3 protein: CASSYKGPPNWEQYF
clone size: .; V gene: TRBV29-1; D gene: .; J gene: TRBJ1-1; CDR3 DNA: TGCAGCGTTGGGCCCGTGAACACTGAAGCTTTCTTT; CDR3 protein: CSVGPVNTEAFF
clone size: few; V gene: TRBV2; D gene: TRBD2; J gene: TRBJ2-1; CDR3 DNA: TGTGCCAGCATGAGGGGTAGCGGGGAACTAAATGAGCAGTTCTTC; CDR3 protein: CASMRGSGELNEQFF
clone size: .; V gene: TRBV20-1; D gene: TRBD2; J gene: TRBJ2-7; CDR3 DNA: TGCAGTGCGGTGGCTAGCGGGGGGTCTTTCTCCTACGAGCAGTACTTC; CDR3 protein: CSAVASGGSFSYEQYF
clone size: few; V gene: TRBV29-1; D gene: TRBD2; J gene: TRBJ2-5; CDR3 DNA: TGCAGCGTCAGACTAGCTCAAGAGACCCAGTACTTC; CDR3 protein: CSVRLAQETQYF
clone size: .; V gene: TRBV7-3; D gene: .; J gene: TRBJ2-1; CDR3 DNA: TGTGCCAGCAGCTTAACGGGAGGCACGTACAATGAGCAGTTCTTC; CDR3 protein: CASSLTGGTYNEQFF